This TCR beta chain was obtained from a study of blood T cell repertoires in COVID-19. Study overall: Acute-phase and convalescent COVID-19 samples originated in the United States, Italy and Spain.

The CDR3 totals 15 residues. The germline V and J ends were trimmed by 8 bases and 3 bases, with 17 bases remaining between them. Germline V gives CDR1 MNHEY, CDR2 SVGAGI. As processed by the authors: Estimates of nucleated cell counts were drawn from the amplification of reference gene primers. Data came from immunoSEQ multiplex PCR; TCRdb stores just in-frame clones and leaves some out. For V, J and clone size, that table is used; D and trimming come from the DNA. This table holds approximately 250,000 clones, under 90% found once. Sequencing was done on a sample of PBMCs or T cells enriched from blood (not recorded which). The chain carries TRBV6-5 and TRBJ1-3; tentatively, D is TRBD1 (5 bases). The sequence came from a man younger than 45 with acute COVID-19. Here the CDR3 DNA reads TGTGCCAGCGGCAACACCCAGGGAATTGGAAACACCATATATTTT. This translates into CASGNTQGIGNTIYF.